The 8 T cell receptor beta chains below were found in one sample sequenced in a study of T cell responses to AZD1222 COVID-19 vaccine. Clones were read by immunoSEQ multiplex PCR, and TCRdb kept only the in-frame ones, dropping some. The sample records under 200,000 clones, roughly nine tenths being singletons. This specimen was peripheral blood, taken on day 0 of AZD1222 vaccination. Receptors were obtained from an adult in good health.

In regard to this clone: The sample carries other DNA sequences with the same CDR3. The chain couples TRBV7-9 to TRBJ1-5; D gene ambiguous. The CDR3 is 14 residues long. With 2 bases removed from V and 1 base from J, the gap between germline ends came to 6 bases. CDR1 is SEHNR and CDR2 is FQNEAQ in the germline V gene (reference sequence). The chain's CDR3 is CASSLLGSNQPQHF. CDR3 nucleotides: TGTGCCAGCAGCTTATTGGGCAGCAATCAGCCCCAGCATTTT.

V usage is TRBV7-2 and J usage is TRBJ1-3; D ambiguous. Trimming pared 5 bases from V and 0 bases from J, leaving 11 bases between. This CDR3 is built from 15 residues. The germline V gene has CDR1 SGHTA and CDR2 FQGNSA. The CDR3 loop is CASSPLGYSGNTIYF. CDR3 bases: TGTGCCAGCAGCCCCCTCGGGTACTCTGGAAACACCATATATTTT.

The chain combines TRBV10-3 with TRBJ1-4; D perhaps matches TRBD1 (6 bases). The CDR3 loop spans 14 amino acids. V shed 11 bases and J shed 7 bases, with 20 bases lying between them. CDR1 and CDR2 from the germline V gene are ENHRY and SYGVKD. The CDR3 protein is CAPSLVGQREKLFF. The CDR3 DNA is TGTGCCCCATCATTGGTCGGACAGCGTGAAAAACTGTTTTTT.

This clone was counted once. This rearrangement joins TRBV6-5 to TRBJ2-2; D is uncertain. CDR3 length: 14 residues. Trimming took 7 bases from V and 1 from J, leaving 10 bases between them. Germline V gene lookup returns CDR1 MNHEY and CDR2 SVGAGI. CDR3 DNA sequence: TGTGCCAGCACCATCGGCCTGAACACCGGGGAGCTGTTTTTT. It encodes CASTIGLNTGELFF.

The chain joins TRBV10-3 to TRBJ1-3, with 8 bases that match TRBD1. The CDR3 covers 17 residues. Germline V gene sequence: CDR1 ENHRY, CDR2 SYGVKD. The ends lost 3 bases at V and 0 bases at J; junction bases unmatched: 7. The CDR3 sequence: CAISDRWTGSSGNTIYF. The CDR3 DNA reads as TGTGCCATCAGTGACCGATGGACAGGGAGCTCTGGAAACACCATATATTTT.

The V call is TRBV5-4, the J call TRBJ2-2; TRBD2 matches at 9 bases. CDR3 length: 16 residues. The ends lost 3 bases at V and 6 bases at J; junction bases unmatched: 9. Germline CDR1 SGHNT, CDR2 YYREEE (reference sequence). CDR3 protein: CASSSLSGRGSGELFF. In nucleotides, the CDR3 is TGTGCCAGCAGCTCGCTTAGCGGGAGAGGTTCCGGGGAGCTGTTTTTT.

The CDR3 region has the DNA TGTGCCAGCAGCTTATTTTCCCCATCATCCTACGAGCAGTACTTC. Amino acid sequence: CASSLFSPSSYEQYF. The J gene is TRBJ2-7, the V gene TRBV7-8; D is uncertain. CDR1 and CDR2 (germline): SGHVS, FQNEAQ. V was trimmed by 2 bases and J by 1 base, leaving 12 bases between them. The CDR3 is 15 residues long.

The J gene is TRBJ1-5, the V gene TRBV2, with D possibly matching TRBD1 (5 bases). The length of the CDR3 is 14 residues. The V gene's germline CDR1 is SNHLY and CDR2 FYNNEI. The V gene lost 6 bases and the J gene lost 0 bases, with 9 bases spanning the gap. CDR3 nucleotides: TGTGCCAGCAGCGGGGGGTATAGCAATCAGCCCCAGCATTTT. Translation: CASSGGYSNQPQHF.